The entry below describes one T cell receptor (beta chain). This sample was taken from a study of T cells expressing NK-cell markers. For TCR beta, cDNA was produced by 5'RACE template switching with UMIs. After re-calling the 5' RACE reads, TCRdb lists one entry per CDR3 protein, DNA absent. The sample features roughly 380,000 distinct CDR3 sequences, with over 4% in its top ten. Per the germline V gene, CDR1 is LNHDA and CDR2 is SQIVND (reference sequence). The CDR3 consists of 15 residues. The chain has TRBV19 and TRBJ2-3; TCRdb outputs TRBD2, but without DNA this stays unchecked. The sample consisted of blood T cells: a sorted CD56 or NKG2C T cell subset, CD4+ or CD8+ T cells, or bulk PBMC T cells (not recorded which). The TCR was taken from a man aged 18-69 years in good health. This CDR3 reads CASSSRGGAGDTQYF.